This T cell receptor beta chain was recovered during a study of monozygotic twins with inflammatory bowel disease. The authors ran two nested PCRs of approximately 16 and 10 cycles on TCRalpha and TCRbeta cDNA. Reprocessing the 5' RACE reads, TCRdb reports a single entry for every CDR3 protein and omits DNA. Recorded for this sample: more than 95,000 distinct CDR3 sequences. Per the germline V gene, CDR1 is LGHNA and CDR2 is YSLEER. This CDR3 contains 16 residues. Note on this clonotype: Its antigen is still unknown.

Study results and limitations: TCRbeta inverse Simpson diversity was decreased in IBD patients versus healthy co-twins. The analysis did not separate different T cell subtypes.

The chain recombines TRBV4-3 with TRBJ2-3; the D gene TCRdb calls, TRBD1, cannot be checked with no DNA. The sample consisted of blood. This receptor was taken from a human donor with ulcerative colitis or Crohn's disease, or a healthy co-twin of an affected twin (not recorded which). This CDR3 reads CASSQEPTGVTFRQYF.